This T cell receptor beta chain was captured by sequencing in a study of identical twins. The table lists this clonotype with many counts. Its cognate antigen is unknown. Germline V gives CDR1 MRHNA, CDR2 SNTAGT. This CDR3 comprises 15 residues. Trimming took off 4 bases at V and 0 bases at J, with 12 bases between the two ends. TCRdb called the 5' RACE reads again in MiXCR, with one record for every CDR3 protein. The sample yields under 350,000 distinct CDR3 sequences, 8% to 9.5% seen once. Broader study findings: Whereas memory repertoires showed no such difference, abundant cord blood beta clonotypes carried fewer insertions.

These data also formed part of another study, on yellow fever vaccine responses in identical twins.

Sequences were obtained from CD8+ T cells sorted from blood. The TCR originated in a woman aged 18-29 years in good health. This chain uses TRBV6-4 with TRBJ1-1; D unclear. The CDR3, as DNA: TGTGCCAGCAGTGTAGAACCGACCTTGAACACTGAAGCTTTCTTT. Translation gives CASSVEPTLNTEAFF.